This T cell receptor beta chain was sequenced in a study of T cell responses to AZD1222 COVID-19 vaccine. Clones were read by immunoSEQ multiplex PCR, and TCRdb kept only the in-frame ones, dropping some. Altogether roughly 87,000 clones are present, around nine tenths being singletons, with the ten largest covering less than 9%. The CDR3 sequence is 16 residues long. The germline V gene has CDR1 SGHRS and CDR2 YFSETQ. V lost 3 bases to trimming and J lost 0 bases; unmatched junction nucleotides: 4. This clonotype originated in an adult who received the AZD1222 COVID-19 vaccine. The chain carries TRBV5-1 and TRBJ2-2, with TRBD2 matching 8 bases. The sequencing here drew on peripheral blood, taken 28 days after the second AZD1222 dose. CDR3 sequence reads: CASSSSGSTNTGELFF. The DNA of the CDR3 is TGCGCCAGCAGCTCCAGCGGGAGCACGAACACCGGGGAGCTGTTTTTT.